The present T cell receptor beta chain was sequenced within a study of shared T cell receptors in the human thymus (dated by TCRdb to the early 2020s). About the study as a whole: The study investigated the way shared, self-reactive T-cell receptor alpha chains are produced in the human thymus.

Libraries came from the immunoSEQ multiplex PCR assay. This is the immuneACCESS table as TCRdb keeps it, with only in-frame sequences that have V and J called. A part of the clones is gone; compared with another copy, unresolved V genes explain less than half, and the rest is unexplained. For this sample the table gives 700,000 or so clones, of which approximately 85% were detected only once. The top ten constitute roughly 0.01% of the sample. This clone was found once. Its antigen remains undetermined. Per-base qualities were not stored, and no clone one base away is much larger. From the cysteine through the phenylalanine, the CDR3 covers 16 amino acids. Only the CDR3 part of the read is kept: 48 bases, read in frame from the first base. The germline V end is reduced by 4 bases and the J end by 5 bases; junction bases left unmatched: 12. The CDR1 and CDR2 encoded by the germline V gene are LGHNA and YSLEER.

The sample was also reused in another study, on human thymus T cells. As the second study states: Donors were immunologically healthy infants undergoing open corrective cardiac surgery for congenital heart defects in Finland. Thymus tissue was obtained as surgical resects removed during corrective cardiac surgery. Usage of V and J gene segments appeared to be biased in both the thymic and the peripheral blood repertoires. The related research found that thymic TCR repertoires overlapped highly between unrelated individuals. The study characterized TCR alpha and beta repertoires from eight infant thymus samples and a few related peripheral blood samples. The infant donors were about 7 to 244 days old, and the cohort included roughly six males and a couple of females. Thymocytes were released mechanically from tissue and stored at -70 °C as pellets of 10-30 million cells. A QIAsymphony instrument was used to extract genomic DNA from the frozen cell pellets. TCRB and TCRAD loci were amplified from a standardized quantity of quality-controlled genomic DNA using the immunoSEQ multiplex PCR assay. The amplicons spanned the V(D)J region and were long enough to cover the CDR3 and allow V and J genes to be identified. Through the commercial immunoSEQ service, the amplicons were sequenced on an Illumina platform. Corrections for primer bias and sequencing errors followed previously described methods, while TCRAD and TCRB definitions were based on the IMGT database. The repertoires were analysed using immunoSEQ Analyzer 3.0 and VDJTools for basic statistics, V/J segment usage, diversity estimates, rarefaction and pairwise overlap. Diversity was estimated using the Chao1, ChaoE, Efron-Thisted, Shannon and inverse Simpson indices, and was also estimated on datasets down-sampled to the size of the smallest sample. Repertoire overlap was determined by strict matching of CDR3 nucleotide sequence, V gene and J gene, and Jaccard-based multidimensional scaling clustering was applied. On average, thymus samples gave roughly 800,000 unique TCRB clonotypes, whereas blood samples gave 80,000 to 85,000.

The sequence was collected from a girl under three years old with a congenital heart defect. Donor details come from another sample of the same person, matched by shared clones. Sample: thymocytes. The chain is assembled from TRBV4-3 and TRBJ1-1, with TRBD1 matching 8 junction bases. The CDR3 here reads CASSPDRVVADTEAFF. The sequenced DNA is TGCGCCAGCAGCCCGGACAGGGTCGTGGCAGATACTGAAGCTTTCTTT.